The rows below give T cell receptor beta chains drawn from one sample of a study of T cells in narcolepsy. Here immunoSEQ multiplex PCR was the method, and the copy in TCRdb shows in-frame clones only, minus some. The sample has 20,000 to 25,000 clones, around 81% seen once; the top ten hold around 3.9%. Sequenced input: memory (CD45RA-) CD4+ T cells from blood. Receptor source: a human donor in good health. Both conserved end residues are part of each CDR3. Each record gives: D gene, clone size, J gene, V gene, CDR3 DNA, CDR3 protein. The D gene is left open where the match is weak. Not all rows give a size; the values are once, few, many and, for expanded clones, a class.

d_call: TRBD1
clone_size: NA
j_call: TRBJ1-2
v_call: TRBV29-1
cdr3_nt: TGCAGCGTATGGACAGGGGTAAATGGCTACACCTTC
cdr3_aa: CSVWTGVNGYTF

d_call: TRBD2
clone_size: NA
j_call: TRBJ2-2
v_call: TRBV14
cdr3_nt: TGTGCCAGCAGCCAAGCCGGGGCTAGCGGGGGGACCTACACCGGGGAGCTGTTTTTT
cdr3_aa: CASSQAGASGGTYTGELFF

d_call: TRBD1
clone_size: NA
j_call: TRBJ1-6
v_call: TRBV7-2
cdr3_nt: TGTGCCAGCAGCGGGGACAGGGGGCGAATTTCACCCCTCCACTTT
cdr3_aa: CASSGDRGRISPLHF

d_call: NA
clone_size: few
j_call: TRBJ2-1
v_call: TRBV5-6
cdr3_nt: TGTGCCAGCAGCTTGGCCGTCCCGACCGGCCTGTTCTTC
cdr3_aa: CASSLAVPTGLFF

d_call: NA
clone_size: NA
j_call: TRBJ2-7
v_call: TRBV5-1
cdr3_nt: TGCGCCAGCAGCCTGCCCCCGGTCTACGAGCAGTACTTC
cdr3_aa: CASSLPPVYEQYF

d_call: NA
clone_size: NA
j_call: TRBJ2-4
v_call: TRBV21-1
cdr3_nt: TGTGCCAGCGGAAAGGTCGCCAAAAACATTCAGTACTTC
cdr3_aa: CASGKVAKNIQYF

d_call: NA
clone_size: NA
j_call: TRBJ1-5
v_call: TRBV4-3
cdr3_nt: TGCGCCAGCAGCCAAGATTTTTTACAGGATGGCAATCAGCCCCAGCATTTT
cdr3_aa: CASSQDFLQDGNQPQHF

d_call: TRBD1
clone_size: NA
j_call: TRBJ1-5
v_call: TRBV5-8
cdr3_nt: TGTGCCAGCAGCTTGGAAAGGGGGCGGGGAAATCAGCCCCAGCATTTT
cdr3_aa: CASSLERGRGNQPQHF

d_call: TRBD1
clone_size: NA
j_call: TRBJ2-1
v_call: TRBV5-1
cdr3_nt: TGCGCCAGCAGCTTGGCGGGGACAGGGGACGATGAGCAGTTCTTC
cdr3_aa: CASSLAGTGDDEQFF

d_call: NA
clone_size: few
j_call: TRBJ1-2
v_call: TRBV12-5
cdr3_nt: TGTGCTAGTGGTTTGTTATCGGCGGCCTATGGCTACACCTTC
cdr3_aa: CASGLLSAAYGYTF

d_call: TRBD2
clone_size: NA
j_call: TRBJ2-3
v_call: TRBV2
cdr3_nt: TGTGCCAGCTTTCTAGCGGGGGAAACAGATACGCAGTATTTT
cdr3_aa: CASFLAGETDTQYF

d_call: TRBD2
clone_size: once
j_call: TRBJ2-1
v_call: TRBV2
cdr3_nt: TGTGCCAGCAGAGCGGGGGTGTTCTCTGAGCAGTTCTTC
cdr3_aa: CASRAGVFSEQFF

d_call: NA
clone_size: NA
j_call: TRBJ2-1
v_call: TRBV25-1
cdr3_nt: TGTGCCAGCAGTGATGACGGTAGCGACGACAATGAGCAGTTCTTC
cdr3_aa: CASSDDGSDDNEQFF

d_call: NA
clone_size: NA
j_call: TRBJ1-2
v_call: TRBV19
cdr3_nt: TGTGCCAGTAGTACTCGGACATCTCGCTATGGCTACACCTTC
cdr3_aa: CASSTRTSRYGYTF

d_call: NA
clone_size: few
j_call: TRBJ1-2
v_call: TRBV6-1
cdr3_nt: TGTGCCAGCAGTCCTACAGGCAACTATGGCTACACCTTC
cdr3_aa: CASSPTGNYGYTF